This T cell receptor (beta chain) was observed in a study of OX40 agonist ivuxolimab in advanced cancers. This clone was detected only once. Its target is unknown. The CDR3 spans 12 residues. V lost 0 bases and J 7 bases, leaving 8 bases between the germline ends. From germline, CDR1 is SGHRS and CDR2 YFSETQ. Some clones are missing from TCRdb's copy, which holds only in-frame ones; the method was immunoSEQ multiplex PCR. This sample has 6,400 or so clones, with around four fifths found just once. Broader study findings: At doses 0.1 to 3.0 mg/kg, CD4+ and CD8+ clones expanded.

The chain recombines TRBV5-1 with TRBJ2-7; D gene ambiguous. The sequencing here drew on CD4+ or CD8+ T cells sorted from blood, taken in a trial of the OX40 agonist ivuxolimab. The receptor was isolated from an adult with an advanced solid tumor such as melanoma, head and neck, liver or kidney cancer. DNA for the CDR3: TGCGCCAGCAGCTTGGCCAAAGGGGAGCAGTACTTC. Translation gives CASSLAKGEQYF.